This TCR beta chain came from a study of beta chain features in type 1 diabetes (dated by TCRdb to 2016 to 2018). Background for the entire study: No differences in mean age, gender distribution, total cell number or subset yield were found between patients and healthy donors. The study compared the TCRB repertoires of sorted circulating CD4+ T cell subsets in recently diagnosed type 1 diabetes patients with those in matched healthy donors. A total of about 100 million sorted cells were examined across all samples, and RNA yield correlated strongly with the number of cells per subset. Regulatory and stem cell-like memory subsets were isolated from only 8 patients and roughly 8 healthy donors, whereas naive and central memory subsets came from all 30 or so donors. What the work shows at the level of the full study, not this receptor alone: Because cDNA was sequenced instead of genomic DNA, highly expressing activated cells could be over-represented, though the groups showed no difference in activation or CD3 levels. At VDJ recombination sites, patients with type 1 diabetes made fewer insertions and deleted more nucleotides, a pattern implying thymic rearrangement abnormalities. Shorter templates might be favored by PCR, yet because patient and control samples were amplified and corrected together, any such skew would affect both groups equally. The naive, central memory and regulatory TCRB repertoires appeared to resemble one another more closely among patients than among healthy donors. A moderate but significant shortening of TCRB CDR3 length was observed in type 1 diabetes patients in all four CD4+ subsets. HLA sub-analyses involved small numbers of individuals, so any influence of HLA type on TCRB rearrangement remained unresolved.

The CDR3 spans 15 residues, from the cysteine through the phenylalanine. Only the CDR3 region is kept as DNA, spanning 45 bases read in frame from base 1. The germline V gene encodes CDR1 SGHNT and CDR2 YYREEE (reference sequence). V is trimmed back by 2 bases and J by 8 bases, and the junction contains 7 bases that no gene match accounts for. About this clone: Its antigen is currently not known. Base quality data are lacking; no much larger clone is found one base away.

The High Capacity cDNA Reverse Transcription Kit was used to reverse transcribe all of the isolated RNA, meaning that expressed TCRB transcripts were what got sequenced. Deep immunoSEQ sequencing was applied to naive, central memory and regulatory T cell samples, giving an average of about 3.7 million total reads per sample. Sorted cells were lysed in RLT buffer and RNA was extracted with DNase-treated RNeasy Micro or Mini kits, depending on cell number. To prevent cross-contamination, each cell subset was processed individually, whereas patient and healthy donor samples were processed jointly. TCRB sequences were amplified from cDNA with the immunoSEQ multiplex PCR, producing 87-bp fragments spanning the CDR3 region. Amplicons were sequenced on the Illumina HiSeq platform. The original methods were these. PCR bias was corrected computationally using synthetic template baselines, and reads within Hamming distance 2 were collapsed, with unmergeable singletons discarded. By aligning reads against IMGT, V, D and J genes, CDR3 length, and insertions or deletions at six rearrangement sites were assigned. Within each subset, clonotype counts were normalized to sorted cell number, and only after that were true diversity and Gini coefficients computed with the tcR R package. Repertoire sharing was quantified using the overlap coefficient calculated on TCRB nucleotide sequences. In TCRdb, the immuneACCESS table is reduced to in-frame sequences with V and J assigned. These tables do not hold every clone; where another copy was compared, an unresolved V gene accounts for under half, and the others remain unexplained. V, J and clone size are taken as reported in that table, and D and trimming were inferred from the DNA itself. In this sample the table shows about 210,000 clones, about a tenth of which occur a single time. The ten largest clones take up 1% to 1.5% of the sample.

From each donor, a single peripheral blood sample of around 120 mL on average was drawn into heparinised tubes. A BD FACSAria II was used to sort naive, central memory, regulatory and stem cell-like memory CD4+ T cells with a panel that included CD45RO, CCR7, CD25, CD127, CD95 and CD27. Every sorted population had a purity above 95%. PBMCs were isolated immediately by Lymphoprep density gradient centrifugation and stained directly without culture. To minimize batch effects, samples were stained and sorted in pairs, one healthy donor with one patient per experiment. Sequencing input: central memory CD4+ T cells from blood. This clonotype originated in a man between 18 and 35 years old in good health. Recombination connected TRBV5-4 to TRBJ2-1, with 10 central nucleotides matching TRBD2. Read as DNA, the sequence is TGTGCCAGCAGCTTCCCTCTAGCGGGAGACGATGAGCAGTTCTTC. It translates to CASSFPLAGDDEQFF.